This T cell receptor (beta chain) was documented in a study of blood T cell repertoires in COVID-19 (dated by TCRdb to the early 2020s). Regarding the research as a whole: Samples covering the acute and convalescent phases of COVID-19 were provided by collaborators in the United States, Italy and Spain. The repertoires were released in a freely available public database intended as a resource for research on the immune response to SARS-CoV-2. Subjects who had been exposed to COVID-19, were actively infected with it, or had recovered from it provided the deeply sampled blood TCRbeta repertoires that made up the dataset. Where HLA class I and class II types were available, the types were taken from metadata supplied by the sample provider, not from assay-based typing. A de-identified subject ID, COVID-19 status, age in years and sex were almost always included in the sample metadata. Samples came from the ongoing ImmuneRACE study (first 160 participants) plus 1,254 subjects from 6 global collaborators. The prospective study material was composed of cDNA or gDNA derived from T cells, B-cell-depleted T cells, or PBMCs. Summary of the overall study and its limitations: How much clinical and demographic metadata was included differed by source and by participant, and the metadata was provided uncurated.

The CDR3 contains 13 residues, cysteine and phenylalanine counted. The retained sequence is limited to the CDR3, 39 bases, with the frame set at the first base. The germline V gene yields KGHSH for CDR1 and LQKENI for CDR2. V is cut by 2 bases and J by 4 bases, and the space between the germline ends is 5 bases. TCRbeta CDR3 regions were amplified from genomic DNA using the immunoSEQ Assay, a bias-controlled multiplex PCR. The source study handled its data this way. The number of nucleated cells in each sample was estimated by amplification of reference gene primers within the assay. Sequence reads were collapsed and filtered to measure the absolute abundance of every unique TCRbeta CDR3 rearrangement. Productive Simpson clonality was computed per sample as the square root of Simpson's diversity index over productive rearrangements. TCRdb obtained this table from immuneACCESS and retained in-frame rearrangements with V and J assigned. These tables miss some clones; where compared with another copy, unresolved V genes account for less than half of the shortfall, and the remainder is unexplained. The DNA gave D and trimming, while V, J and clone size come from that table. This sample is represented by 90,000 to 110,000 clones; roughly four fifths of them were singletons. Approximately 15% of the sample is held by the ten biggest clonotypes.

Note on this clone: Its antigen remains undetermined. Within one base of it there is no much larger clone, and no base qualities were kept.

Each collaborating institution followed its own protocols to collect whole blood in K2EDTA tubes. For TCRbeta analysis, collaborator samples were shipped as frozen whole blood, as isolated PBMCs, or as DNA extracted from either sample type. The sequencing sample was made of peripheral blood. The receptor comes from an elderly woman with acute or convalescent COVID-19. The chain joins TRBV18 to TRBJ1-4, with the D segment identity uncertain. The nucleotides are TGTGCCAGCTCACCAGGCAGTAATGAAAAACTGTTTTTT. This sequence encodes CASSPGSNEKLFF.